These 13 T cell receptor beta chains came from one sample sequenced in a study of blood T cell repertoires in COVID-19 (dated by TCRdb to between 2020 and 2021). Libraries came from the immunoSEQ multiplex PCR assay. TCRdb mirrors the immuneACCESS table, restricted to in-frame sequences. Some clones are absent from its copies; in checked studies, under half trace to an unresolved V gene, and the reason for the others is unknown. For this sample there are fewer than 55,000 clones; around four fifths appear just once. The ten top clones hold 2.5% to 3% of the sample. Sequencing was done on a sample of peripheral blood. The receptors shown here come from an older woman with acute or convalescent COVID-19.

The chain employs TRBV28 and TRBJ1-6; D is possibly TRBD1 (6 bases). Germline CDR1 MDHEN, CDR2 SYDVKM. Trimming took 1 base from V and 7 from J, leaving 14 bases between them. This CDR3 is built from 16 residues. CDR3 DNA sequence: TGTGCCAGCAGTTTATCTTCGGGGGGCGGGAATTCACCCCTCCACTTT. Translating gives CASSLSSGGGNSPLHF.

The rearrangement uses TRBV9 and TRBJ1-5; no reliable D call. With 0 bases removed from V and 4 bases from J, the gap between germline ends came to 8 bases. CDR3 length equals 14 residues. Germline assignment: CDR1 SGDLS and CDR2 YYNGEE. The CDR3 region is CASSVDERNQPQHF. As DNA, the CDR3 is TGTGCCAGCAGCGTAGATGAGCGGAATCAGCCCCAGCATTTT.

This clone rates as medium-sized. The chain couples TRBV6-5 to TRBJ2-7; possibly TRBD1 for D (6 bases). CDR1 MNHEY and CDR2 SVGAGI come from the germline V gene. The CDR3 has 13 residues. The germline V and J ends were trimmed by 1 base and 6 bases, with 10 bases remaining between them. The CDR3 loop is CASSYLQGREQYF. CDR3 bases: TGTGCCAGCAGTTACTTACAGGGTCGCGAGCAGTACTTC.

This clone was observed a handful of times. This sample also contains other DNA sequences that code for the same CDR3. The chain links TRBV27 to TRBJ1-5, with 8 bases matching TRBD1. From germline, CDR1 is MNHEY and CDR2 SMNVEV (reference sequence). The CDR3 has 15 residues. J lost 2 bases, V lost 2 bases, and 2 bases had no gene match. The DNA for the CDR3 is TGTGCCAGCAGTTTAGGGACAGGAGGCAATCAGCCCCAGCATTTT. It encodes CASSLGTGGNQPQHF.

This clone has a single count. The chain couples TRBV3-1 (or the pseudogene TRBV3-2) to TRBJ2-3, with D possibly TRBD1 on 5 matching bases. The V and J ends lost 4 bases and 4 bases respectively, with 15 bases between them. CDR1 and CDR2 from the germline V gene are LGHDT and YNNKEL (reference sequence). The CDR3 loop spans 15 amino acids. This CDR3 reads CASSLRAAMADTQYF. The CDR3 DNA follows: TGTGCCAGCAGCCTCAGGGCGGCGATGGCAGATACGCAGTATTTT.

This clone occurred once. The chain has TRBV9 and TRBJ1-5; TRBD1 is a possible D gene (6 bases). Trimming took off 3 bases at V and 6 bases at J, with 13 bases between the two ends. This CDR3 region has 14 residues. The germline V gene has CDR1 SGDLS and CDR2 YYNGEE. The CDR3 protein is CASSAALGGQPQHF. The CDR3 DNA sequence: TGTGCCAGCAGCGCTGCTTTAGGGGGTCAGCCCCAGCATTTT.

The chain combines TRBV10-2 with TRBJ2-2, with a weak D call TRBD1 (5 bases). Germline V lookup: CDR1 WSHSY, CDR2 SAAADI. This CDR3 region has 13 residues. V was pared by 10 bases and J by 1 base, with 10 bases between. CDR3 in DNA: TGCGCCACAGGACACCAGAACACCGGGGAGCTGTTTTTT. Its protein is CATGHQNTGELFF.

J is TRBJ1-1 and V is TRBV18; D unclear. Trimming cost V 3 bases and J 0 bases, with 8 bases left between them. CDR1 KGHSH and CDR2 LQKENI come from the germline V gene. The CDR3 is 14 residues long. The CDR3: CASSPERLNTEAFF. The CDR3 DNA sequence: TGTGCCAGCTCACCGGAGCGCTTGAACACTGAAGCTTTCTTT.

The table lists this clone with a few counts. This chain uses TRBV30 with TRBJ1-2, with a tentative D call TRBD1 (6 bases). The CDR3 length is 14 residues. The germline V and J ends were trimmed by 0 bases and 8 bases, with 16 bases remaining between them. Germline lookup yields CDR1 GTSNPN and CDR2 SVGIG (reference sequence). CDR3 residues: CAWSVQGPAMGYTF. Written as DNA, the CDR3 is TGTGCCTGGAGTGTACAGGGCCCGGCCATGGGCTACACCTTC.

V usage is TRBV29-1 and J usage is TRBJ2-1, with unresolved D. V shed 6 bases and J shed 0 bases, with 18 bases lying between them. The CDR3 length is 16 residues. Germline values: CDR1 SQVTM, CDR2 ANQGSEA. CDR3 sequence (DNA): TGCAGCGTCGAATCAACCCTCCGGAGCTCCTACAATGAGCAGTTCTTC. It specifies CSVESTLRSSYNEQFF.

V is TRBV3-1 (or the pseudogene TRBV3-2) and J is TRBJ1-1; D remains unclear. Germline CDR1 reads LGHDT; CDR2 reads YNNKEL (reference sequence). Trimming pared 4 bases from V and 11 bases from J, leaving 17 bases between. There are 13 residues in the CDR3. The CDR3 DNA sequence: TGTGCCAGCAGCCGATTCAGCGGGGATCATGCTTTCTTT. This translates into CASSRFSGDHAFF.

V gene TRBV29-1 combines with J gene TRBJ1-2, with a tentative D call TRBD1 (6 bases). V was cut by 2 bases and J by 1 base, with 14 bases left in between. Germline CDR1 is SQVTM and CDR2 is ANQGSEA. The CDR3 extends over 15 amino acids. CDR3: CSVEFRTAINYGYTF. The CDR3 region has the DNA TGCAGCGTTGAATTTAGGACAGCGATTAACTATGGCTACACCTTC. The whole variable domain, remainder taken from reference TRBV29-1 and TRBJ1-2, is SAVISQKPSRDICQRGTSLTIQCQVDSQVTMMFWYRQQPGQSLTLIATANQGSEATYESGFVIDKFPISRPNLTFSTLTVSNMSPEDSSIYLCSVEFRTAINYGYTFGSGTRLTVV.

This clone came up a few times. This chain uses TRBV4-2 with TRBJ1-1; no definite D call. The CDR3 runs 18 residues. Germline V gene sequence: CDR1 LGHNA, CDR2 YNFKEQ. Trimming shortened V by 0 bases and J by 3 bases, and 20 bases separated the two germline ends. The CDR3, as DNA: TGTGCCAGCAGCCAAGATCTCGCAGCCATACTCGGGTACACTGAAGCTTTCTTT. It codes for CASSQDLAAILGYTEAFF.